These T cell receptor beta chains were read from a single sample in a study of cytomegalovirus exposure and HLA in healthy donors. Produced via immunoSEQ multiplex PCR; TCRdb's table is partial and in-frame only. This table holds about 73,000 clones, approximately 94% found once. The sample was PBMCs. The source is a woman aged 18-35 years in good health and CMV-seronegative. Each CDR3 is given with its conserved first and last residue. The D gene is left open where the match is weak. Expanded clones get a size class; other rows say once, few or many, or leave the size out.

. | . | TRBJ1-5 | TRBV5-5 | TGTGCCAGCAGCTTGGGGCTTCCGACAAATCAGCCCCAGCATTTT | CASSLGLPTNQPQHF
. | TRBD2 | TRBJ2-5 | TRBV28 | TGTGCCAGCAGTTTATCCGGGGGGGGACAAGAGACCCAGTACTTC | CASSLSGGGQETQYF
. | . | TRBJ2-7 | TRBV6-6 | TGTGCCAGCAGTAACCGGGACATCGAGTACTTC | CASSNRDIEYF
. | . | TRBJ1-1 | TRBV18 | TGTGCCAGCTCACCCCAGGGGTTGAGGACTGAAGCTTTCTTT | CASSPQGLRTEAFF
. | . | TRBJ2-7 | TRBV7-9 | TGTGCCAGCAGCTCCTTGGACAGTGCCTCCTACGAGCAGTACTTC | CASSSLDSASYEQYF
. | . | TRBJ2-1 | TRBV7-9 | TGTGCCAGCAGCTCGGACATCTCCACGGTCTCCTACAATGAGCAGTTCTTC | CASSSDISTVSYNEQFF
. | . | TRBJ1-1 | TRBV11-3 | TGTGCCAGCAGCTTGCTAGGGGGCACTGAAGCTTTCTTT | CASSLLGGTEAFF
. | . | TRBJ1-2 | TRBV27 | TGTGCCAGCAGCCTCTCAGGGTACTATGGCTACACCTTC | CASSLSGYYGYTF
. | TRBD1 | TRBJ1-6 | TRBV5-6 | TGTGCCAGCGCCCCGGGGACAGGGGTATATTCACCCCTCCACTTT | CASAPGTGVYSPLHF
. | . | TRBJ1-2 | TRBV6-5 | TGTGCCAGCAGTTACTCGGGAGGTCGCTATGGCTACACCTTC | CASSYSGGRYGYTF
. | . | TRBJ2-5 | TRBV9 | TGTGCCAGCAGCGTAGGGACAGCAGCTGAAGAGACCCAGTACTTC | CASSVGTAAEETQYF
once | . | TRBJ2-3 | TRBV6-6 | TGTGCCAGCAGTTACCTAGGCAGGGGAACAGATACGCAGTATTTT | CASSYLGRGTDTQYF
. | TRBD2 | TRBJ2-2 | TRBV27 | TGTGCCAGCGCCCGGGGTAGCGGGAGCTCTAACACCGGGGAGCTGTTTTTT | CASARGSGSSNTGELFF
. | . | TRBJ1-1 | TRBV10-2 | TGCGCCAGCAGTGACGGGGCTGAAGCTTTCTTT | CASSDGAEAFF
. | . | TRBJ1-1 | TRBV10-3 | TGTGCCATCAGCCCCTCGGCGGCCAACACTGAAGCTTTCTTT | CAISPSAANTEAFF
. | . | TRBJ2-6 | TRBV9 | TGTGCCAGCAGCGGAGGGTCCAGCCTCTCTGGGGCCAACGTCCTGACTTTC | CASSGGSSLSGANVLTF
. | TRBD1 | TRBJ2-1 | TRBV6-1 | TGTGCCAGCAGCAGACGGGACAGAAACAATGAGCAGTTCTTC | CASSRRDRNNEQFF
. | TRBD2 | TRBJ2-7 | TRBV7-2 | TGTGCCAGCAGCTCCCAGCGGGGGGGGCGCCATTCCTACGAGCAGTACTTC | CASSSQRGGRHSYEQYF
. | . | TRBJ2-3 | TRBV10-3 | TGTGCTACGAGTGGCAGGACTAGCACAGATACGCAGTATTTT | CATSGRTSTDTQYF
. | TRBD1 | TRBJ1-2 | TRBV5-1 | TGCGCCAACCCGACAGGGGTAGAGGTGTGTGGCTACACCTTC | CANPTGVEVCGYTF
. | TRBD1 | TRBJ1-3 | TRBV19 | TGTGCCAGTAGGCCGACAGGGACAGGAAACACCATATATTTT | CASRPTGTGNTIYF
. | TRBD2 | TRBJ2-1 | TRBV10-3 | TGTGCCATCAGTGGTATAGCGGGGGGGCAAGGGAATGAGCAGTTCTTC | CAISGIAGGQGNEQFF
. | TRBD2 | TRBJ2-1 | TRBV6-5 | TGTGCCAGCAGTGGGCGGGGGGGTCCTTACAATGAGCAGTTCTTC | CASSGRGGPYNEQFF
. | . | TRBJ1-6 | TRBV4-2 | TGTGCCAGCAGCCAACAGGACCGGGAATATAATTCACCCCTCCACTTT | CASSQQDREYNSPLHF
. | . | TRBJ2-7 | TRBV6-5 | TGTGCCAGCAGTTACACCTCGTTCCCAGGGGCCTACGAGCAGTACTTC | CASSYTSFPGAYEQYF
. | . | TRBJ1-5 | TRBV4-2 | TGTGCCAGCAGCCGAGGCATCCACTTCCGGCAGCCCCAGCATTTT | CASSRGIHFRQPQHF
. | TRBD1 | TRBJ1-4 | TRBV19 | TGTGCCAGTCACCGCGGACAGGTGAATAATGAAAAACTGTTTTTT | CASHRGQVNNEKLFF
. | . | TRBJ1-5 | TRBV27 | TGTGCCAGCAGTTTGACTTATAGCAATCAGCCCCAGCATTTT | CASSLTYSNQPQHF
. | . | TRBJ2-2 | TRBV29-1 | TGCAGCACACAGGGACGAAGCGGGGAGCTGTTTTTT | CSTQGRSGELFF
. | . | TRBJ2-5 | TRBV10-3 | TGTGCCATCACGGCGACAGATACTCAAGAGACCCAGTACTTC | CAITATDTQETQYF
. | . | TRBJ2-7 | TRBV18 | TGTGCCAGCTCACCTGAGGCGGCGGGGACGATGGCGGTGCAGTACTTC | CASSPEAAGTMAVQYF
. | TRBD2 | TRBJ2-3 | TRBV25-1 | TGTGCCAGCAGTGAGGGACTAGCAGGCCTCACAGATACGCAGTATTTT | CASSEGLAGLTDTQYF
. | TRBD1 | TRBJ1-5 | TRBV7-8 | TGTGCCAGCAGCTTGGCGGGACAGGATCTTAATCAGCCCCAGCATTTT | CASSLAGQDLNQPQHF
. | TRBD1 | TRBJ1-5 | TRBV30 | TGTGCCTGGAGTGTCCGACAGGGGGATCAGCCCCAGCATTTT | CAWSVRQGDQPQHF
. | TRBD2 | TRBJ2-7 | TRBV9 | TGTGCCAGCAGCGCGAGCTTAACTAGCGCCCTGGATTACGAGCAGTACTTC | CASSASLTSALDYEQYF
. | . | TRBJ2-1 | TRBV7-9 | TGTGCCAGCAGCCTCTCTCTCGACTACGGTGAGCAGTTCTTC | CASSLSLDYGEQFF
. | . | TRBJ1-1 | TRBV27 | TGTGCCAGCAGTCTCGAGCCCCAGGGGAGAACTGAAGCTTTCTTT | CASSLEPQGRTEAFF
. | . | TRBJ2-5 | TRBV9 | TGTGCCAGCAGCGTGTGGGGGACACACCAAGAGACCCAGTACTTC | CASSVWGTHQETQYF
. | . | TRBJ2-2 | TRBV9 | TGTGCCAGCAGCGTATGGGCAGGGCGGAACACCGGGGAGCTGTTTTTT | CASSVWAGRNTGELFF
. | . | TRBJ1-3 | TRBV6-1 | TGTGCCAGCAGTGGTACAGGGATCACCATATATTTT | CASSGTGITIYF
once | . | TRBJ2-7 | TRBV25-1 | TGTGCCAGCGGGGACACCACCTACGAGCAGTACTTC | CASGDTTYEQYF
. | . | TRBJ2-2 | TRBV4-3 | TGCGCCAGCAGCCAAGATTCAGTTAACACCGGGGAGCTGTTTTTT | CASSQDSVNTGELFF
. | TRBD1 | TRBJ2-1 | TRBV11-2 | TGTGCCAGCAGCTTAGGGACAGGGTACAATGAGCAGTTCTTC | CASSLGTGYNEQFF
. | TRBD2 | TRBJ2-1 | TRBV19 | TGTGCCAGTAGTACCGCCGGGACTAGCGGGGGGAATGAGCAGTTCTTC | CASSTAGTSGGNEQFF
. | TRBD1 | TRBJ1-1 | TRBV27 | TGTGCCAGCAGTTTGGTAACAGGGGGCTCTGAAGCTTTCTTT | CASSLVTGGSEAFF
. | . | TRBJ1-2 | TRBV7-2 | TGTGCCAGCAGCTTGGACACTAACTATGGCTACACCTTC | CASSLDTNYGYTF
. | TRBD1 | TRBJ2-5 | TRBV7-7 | TGTGCTAGCAGCCCGGGGACAGGGCAAGAGACCCAGTACTTC | CASSPGTGQETQYF
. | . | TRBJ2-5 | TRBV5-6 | TGTGCCAGCAGCTTGGGTAGCGTGGAGACCCAGTACTTC | CASSLGSVETQYF
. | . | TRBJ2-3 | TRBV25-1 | TGTGCCAGCAGTGATCGCAGGGTCGGGACAGATACGCAGTATTTT | CASSDRRVGTDTQYF
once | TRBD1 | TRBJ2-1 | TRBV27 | TGTGCCAGCAGTTCTCCCCGACAGGGCGAGAATGAGCAGTTCTTC | CASSSPRQGENEQFF
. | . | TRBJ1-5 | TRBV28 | TGTGCCAGCAGTTCTCAGTCTAGCAATCAGCCCCAGCATTTT | CASSSQSSNQPQHF
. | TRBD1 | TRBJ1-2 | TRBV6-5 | TGTGCCAGCAGCAATACAGGGGGTGGCGGCTACACCTTC | CASSNTGGGGYTF
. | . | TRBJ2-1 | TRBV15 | TGTGCCACCAGCAGAGATGATGTGCAGGCATACAATGAGCAGTTCTTC | CATSRDDVQAYNEQFF
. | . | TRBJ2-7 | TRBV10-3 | TGTGCCATCAGTGAGTCTTACAGCAAGGGGTACTACGAGCAGTACTTC | CAISESYSKGYYEQYF
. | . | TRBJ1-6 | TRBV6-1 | TGTGCCAGCAGTGAGAGAGGTCTTGATTCACCCCTCCACTTT | CASSERGLDSPLHF
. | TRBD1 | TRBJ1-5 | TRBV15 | TGTGCCACCGATGACAGGGGATATAGCAATCAGCCCCAGCATTTT | CATDDRGYSNQPQHF
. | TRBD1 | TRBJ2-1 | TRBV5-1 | TGCGCCAGCAGCTTGCCCGGGACAGGCGGTCGGTTCTTC | CASSLPGTGGRFF
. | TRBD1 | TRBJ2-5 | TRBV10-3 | TGTGCCATCAGTGGGGGACAGGGGGAAGAGACCCAGTACTTC | CAISGGQGEETQYF
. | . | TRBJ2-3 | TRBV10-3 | TGTGCCATCAGTGGGGGGGACCGTCACACAGATACGCAGTATTTT | CAISGGDRHTDTQYF